Reported below is one TCR beta chain. Its antigen is not known. A read error may produce the germline difference seen at one junction end. It was template switching that added a universal primer site, and there were unique molecular identifiers on the cDNA. TCRdb redid the calling of the 5' RACE reads with MiXCR, one entry per CDR3 protein. There are some 590,000 distinct CDR3 sequences in the sample; around 9.6% occur only once, and 3% lies in the top ten. The record originates from a study of identical twins. This CDR3 contains 15 residues. CDR1 and CDR2 from the germline V gene are DFQATT and SNEGSKA (reference sequence). Notes on the study in general: Models underestimated out-of-frame TCR alpha sharing in monozygotic twins.

This sample also appeared in a second study, on yellow fever vaccine responses in identical twins. That paper notes: Vaccine T cell responses of twins reportedly seemed partly convergent and partly personalized.

This TCR was sampled from a woman between 18 and 29 years old in good health. Sequencing was carried out using PBMCs. V gene TRBV20-1 combines with J gene TRBJ2-7, with 9 bases fitting TRBD2. The CDR3 loop is CCASPRTSANYEQYF. The CDR3 region has the DNA TGCTGTGCTAGCCCAAGGACTAGCGCAAACTACGAGCAGTACTTC.